This T cell receptor (beta chain) is from a study of T cell responses to AZD1222 COVID-19 vaccine. Profiled with immunoSEQ multiplex PCR; TCRdb holds only in-frame clones, not every one. Counted here are 110,000 to 150,000 clones, about 88% occurring once; the ten biggest clones make up 3% to 4%. Sample: peripheral blood, taken 28 days after the second AZD1222 dose. The source of this sequence is an adult who received the AZD1222 COVID-19 vaccine.

Written as DNA, the CDR3 is TGTGCCAGCAGCCCATCCCGAGAGACAGGGAACTATGGCTACACCTTC. Protein: CASSPSRETGNYGYTF. The chain combines TRBV3-1 (or the pseudogene TRBV3-2) with TRBJ1-2; 7 bases line up with TRBD1. Germline V gives CDR1 LGHDT, CDR2 YNNKEL (reference sequence). The CDR3 extends over 16 amino acids. The V and J ends lost 4 bases and 2 bases, in that order; junction bases with no gene match: 10.